Each of the 18 T cell receptor beta chains below was sequenced from the same sample in a study of beta chain features in type 1 diabetes. cDNA synthesis used the whole RNA isolate, giving expressed TCRB sequences. TCRdb keeps only in-frame clones here, not all; method: immunoSEQ multiplex PCR. The profile shows tens of thousands of clones, approximately 74% of them singletons. Source material: Tregs from blood. The receptors originated from a woman in her thirties or forties in good health.

The chain combines TRBV7-9 with TRBJ2-1, with D unclear. Germline CDR1 reads SEHNR; CDR2 reads FQNEAQ (reference sequence). V lost 8 bases to trimming and J lost 2 bases, with 16 bases between them. This CDR3 is built from 15 residues. The CDR3 DNA sequence: TGTGCCAGCGGGTCGAGGCTGATCGCCTACAATGAGCAGTTCTTC. Protein sequence: CASGSRLIAYNEQFF.

V usage is TRBV2 and J usage is TRBJ1-2; D is perhaps TRBD1 (5 bases). Trimming cost V 6 bases and J 3 bases, with 14 bases left between them. CDR3 size: 14 residues. Per germline, CDR1 SNHLY and CDR2 FYNNEI. In nucleotides, the CDR3 is TGTGCCAGCAGCACTGGGGGAGGCTACTATGGCTACACCTTC. Its protein product is CASSTGGGYYGYTF.

This clone was seen just once. The chain uses TRBV5-1 and TRBJ2-7; tentative D call: TRBD1 (6 bases). The V gene's germline CDR1 is SGHRS and CDR2 YFSETQ. Trimming took off 5 bases at V and 3 bases at J, with 15 bases between the two ends. CDR3 length: 14 residues. The CDR3 region has the DNA TGCGCCAGCAGTGGAGCAGGGGCCTTCTACGAGCAGTACTTC. Protein product: CASSGAGAFYEQYF. Looking up the rest from reference TRBV5-1 and TRBJ2-7 gives the full variable domain: KAGVTQTPRYLIKTRGQQVTLSCSPISGHRSVSWYQQTPGQGLQFLFEYFSETQRNKGNFPGRFSGRQFSNSRSEMNVSTLELGDSALYLCASSGAGAFYEQYFGPGTRLTVT.

The CDR3 is CASRPGQGTYNEQFF. CDR3 bases: TGTGCCAGCAGACCGGGACAGGGAACCTACAATGAGCAGTTCTTC. The rearrangement joins TRBV6-1 to TRBJ2-1; 9 nucleotides line up with TRBD1. The CDR3 has 15 amino acids. Germline V lookup: CDR1 MNHNS, CDR2 SASEGT. Germline trimming cut 6 bases from V and 2 bases from J; bases unmatched to any gene: 5.

This clone appeared a single time. The genes are TRBV6-4 and TRBJ2-1; 11 bases align to TRBD2. With 10 bases clipped from V and 1 base from J, the junction kept 12 bases outside the gene matches. This CDR3 is 17 amino acids long. CDR1 is MRHNA, CDR2 SNTAGT, per germline. The CDR3 spells CATRRASGGSSYNEQFF. The CDR3 DNA is TGTGCCACACGCCGGGCTAGCGGGGGGAGTTCCTACAATGAGCAGTTCTTC.

The V and J genes are TRBV9 and TRBJ2-2; TRBD1 is a possible D gene (5 bases). V shed 0 bases and J shed 5 bases, with 11 bases lying between them. The length of the CDR3 is 15 residues. Germline-derived CDR1 and CDR2 are SGDLS and YYNGEE. DNA of the CDR3: TGTGCCAGCAGCGTAGAGGCAGGGCGGACCGGGGAGCTGTTTTTT. Protein sequence: CASSVEAGRTGELFF.

This clone was seen more than once but under ten times. The gene calls are TRBV27 and TRBJ2-7, with TRBD1 matching 7 bases. In germline, CDR1 is MNHEY, CDR2 SMNVEV (reference sequence). V was pared by 6 bases and J by 5 bases, with 16 bases of the junction left unmatched. The CDR3 length is 16 residues. CDR3 loop: CASSLTGTESLHEQYF. The DNA for the CDR3 is TGTGCCAGCAGCCTGACCGGGACAGAGTCGCTCCACGAGCAGTACTTC.

V usage is TRBV5-1 and J usage is TRBJ2-7; maybe TRBD2 (5 bases). The CDR3 has 16 amino acids. Trimming shortened V by 4 bases and J by 0 bases, and 17 bases separated the two germline ends. Germline loops: CDR1 SGHRS, CDR2 YFSETQ. The CDR3 loop reads CASSPNPLASSYEQYF. The CDR3 nucleotides read TGCGCCAGCAGCCCGAACCCGCTAGCTTCCTCCTACGAGCAGTACTTC.

This clone was picked up a small number of times. The chain recombines TRBV7-2 with TRBJ2-1; TRBD2 matches 7 bases. The CDR3 totals 16 residues. Per the germline V gene, CDR1 is SGHTA and CDR2 is FQGNSA. V lost 3 bases and J lost 2; bases outside the gene matches: 7. Here the CDR3 DNA reads TGTGCCAGCAGCTTGGGGGGGATATCGGCCTACAATGAGCAGTTCTTC. Its protein is CASSLGGISAYNEQFF.

The V call is TRBV5-1, the J call TRBJ2-5, with TRBD2 matching over 12 bases. CDR1 is SGHRS and CDR2 is YFSETQ in the germline V gene. The CDR3 has 16 residues. V trimming: 0 bases; J trimming: 2 bases; junction bases outside the gene matches: 2. CDR3 bases: TGCGCCAGCAGCTTGGCGACTAGCGGGGGTCAAGAGACCCAGTACTTC. Protein sequence: CASSLATSGGQETQYF.

This chain joins TRBV11-2 and TRBJ1-1; D gene unclear. The germline gives CDR1 SGHAT, CDR2 FQNNGV. CDR3 length equals 13 residues. V lost 3 bases and J lost 6, with 11 bases in between. CDR3 DNA: TGTGCCAGCAGCTTCCGACGGCGGGCTGAAGCTTTCTTT. It codes for CASSFRRRAEAFF. Full variable domain (remainder filled in from reference TRBV11-2 and TRBJ1-1): EAGVAQSPRYKIIEKRQSVAFWCNPISGHATLYWYQQILGQGPKLLIQFQNNGVVDDSQLPKDRFSAERLKGVDSTLKIQPAKLEDSAVYLCASSFRRRAEAFFGQGTRLTVV.

In DNA form, the CDR3 reads TGTGCCAGTAGGCGGACAGGGGGCTCGGGGCAGCCCCAGCATTTT. It encodes CASRRTGGSGQPQHF. This chain uses TRBV19 with TRBJ1-5, with TRBD1 matching 11 bases. The trim removed 6 bases at V and 7 bases at J, leaving 8 bases unmatched. From germline, CDR1 is LNHDA and CDR2 SQIVND (reference sequence). This CDR3 region has 15 residues. The whole variable domain, remainder taken from reference TRBV19 and TRBJ1-5, is DGGITQSPKYLFRKEGQNVTLSCEQNLNHDAMYWYRQDPGQGLRLIYYSQIVNDFQKGDIAEGYSVSREKKESFPLTVTSAQKNPTAFYLCASRRTGGSGQPQHFGDGTRLSIL.

The rearrangement joins TRBV5-1 to TRBJ2-5, with TRBD1 identical over 8 bases. This CDR3 has 14 residues. The ends lost 2 bases at V and 2 bases at J; junction bases unmatched: 2. Germline V CDR1 and CDR2: SGHRS, YFSETQ. The CDR3 protein is CASSLQGEQETQYF. CDR3 coding DNA: TGCGCCAGCAGCTTACAGGGGGAGCAAGAGACCCAGTACTTC.

The genes are TRBV7-2 and TRBJ1-2; no clear D gene. Germline V gene data show CDR1 as SGHTA and CDR2 as FQGNSA. V was clipped by 1 base and J by 5 bases, with 8 bases between them. The CDR3 has 13 amino acids. The CDR3 DNA reads TGTGCCAGCAGCTTAGACGCGGGGTATGGCTACACCTTC. Amino acid sequence: CASSLDAGYGYTF.

This clone was recorded a few times. The V gene is TRBV18, the J gene TRBJ2-2; D might be TRBD1 (6 bases). Germline V lookup: CDR1 KGHSH, CDR2 LQKENI. Trimming removed 4 bases at V and 0 bases at J, with 6 bases between. There are 14 residues in the CDR3. The CDR3 coding sequence is TGTGCCAGCTCACGGACAGCGAACACCGGGGAGCTGTTTTTT. Encoded protein: CASSRTANTGELFF.

Only a few counts were recorded for this clone. The chain recombines TRBV5-5 with TRBJ2-5, with D maybe TRBD1 (7 bases). Trimming removed 4 bases at V and 5 bases at J, with 18 bases between. The CDR3 is made up of 15 amino acids. Germline V gene data show CDR1 as SGHKS and CDR2 as YYEKEE (reference sequence). The CDR3 sequence: CASSIPQGRTETQYF. CDR3 in DNA: TGTGCCAGCAGCATCCCACAGGGGAGGACGGAGACCCAGTACTTC. The full variable domain, rest sourced from reference TRBV5-5 and TRBJ2-5, is DAGVTQSPTHLIKTRGQQVTLRCSPISGHKSVSWYQQVLGQGPQFIFQYYEKEERGRGNFPDRFSARQFPNYSSELNVNALLLGDSALYLCASSIPQGRTETQYFGPGTRLLVL.

This chain connects TRBV18 to TRBJ1-2; 8 bases fit TRBD1. There are 15 residues in the CDR3. V was pared by 3 bases and J by 3 bases, with 6 bases of the junction left unmatched. CDR1 KGHSH and CDR2 LQKENI come from the germline V gene. Written as DNA, the CDR3 is TGTGCCAGCTCACCGGAACAGGGGGTTTACTATGGCTACACCTTC. Residues: CASSPEQGVYYGYTF. Supplemented by reference TRBV18 and TRBJ1-2, the full variable domain reads NAGVMQNPRHLVRRRGQEARLRCSPMKGHSHVYWYRQLPEEGLKFMVYLQKENIIDESGMPKERFSAEFPKEGPSILRIQQVVRGDSAAYFCASSPEQGVYYGYTFGSGTRLTVV.

This clone was counted a single time. CDR3 protein: CASSLAKTVYYGYTF. DNA for the CDR3: TGTGCCAGCAGCTTAGCGAAGACAGTTTACTATGGCTACACCTTC. The chain links TRBV7-2 to TRBJ1-2; D perhaps matches TRBD1 (5 bases). V was clipped by 0 bases and J by 3 bases, with 11 bases between them. This CDR3 is built from 15 residues. Germline V gene lookup returns CDR1 SGHTA and CDR2 FQGNSA.